What follows are 22 T cell receptor beta chains derived from one specimen sequenced in a study of T cell responses to AZD1222 COVID-19 vaccine. Libraries were prepared by immunoSEQ multiplex PCR; TCRdb keeps only in-frame clonotypes and omits some of them. The sample includes 75,000 to 100,000 clones, nearly 90% of them seen just once. The sample consisted of peripheral blood, taken on day 0 of AZD1222 vaccination. These receptor sequences come from an adult in good health.

This clone was recorded only once. The J gene is TRBJ1-1, the V gene TRBV30, with D possibly matching TRBD1 (6 bases). V was shortened by 1 base and J by 6 bases, with 9 bases between the two germline ends. Germline values: CDR1 GTSNPN, CDR2 SVGIG (reference sequence). The CDR3 runs to 12 residues. The CDR3 region has the DNA TGTGCCTGGAGTGGTGGGGGCCCTGAAGCTTTCTTT. It encodes CAWSGGGPEAFF.

This rearrangement joins TRBV7-2 to TRBJ2-2; the D gene could be TRBD1 or TRBD2 (5 bases each). The length of the CDR3 is 17 residues. CDR1 is SGHTA, CDR2 FQGNSA, per germline. Trimming took off 3 bases at V and 3 bases at J, with 17 bases between the two ends. CDR3 region: CASSFISGTPHTGELFF. DNA for the CDR3: TGTGCCAGCAGCTTTATCTCAGGGACGCCTCACACCGGGGAGCTGTTTTTT.

This chain uses TRBV11-2 with TRBJ1-1; TRBD1 agrees at 8 bases. Germline values: CDR1 SGHAT, CDR2 FQNNGV. This CDR3 is built from 14 residues. V shed 5 bases and J 4 bases; nucleotides not matched to a gene: 6. CDR3 DNA sequence: TGTGCCAGCAGCATAAGAACAGGGGGCACTGAAGCTTTCTTT. Residues: CASSIRTGGTEAFF.

The chain employs TRBV5-6 and TRBJ2-2; D remains ambiguous. Germline V gene lookup returns CDR1 SGHDT and CDR2 YYEEEE. This CDR3 is 16 amino acids long. V was cut by 4 bases and J by 0 bases, with 13 bases left in between. CDR3 sequence reads: CASSTPQYANTGELFF. Written as DNA, the CDR3 is TGTGCCAGCAGCACCCCACAGTACGCGAACACCGGGGAGCTGTTTTTT.

CDR3 bases: TGCGCCAGCAGCTTGTATGGGTCTAGCAGAACCGGGGAGCTGTTTTTT. Protein product: CASSLYGSSRTGELFF. This chain connects TRBV5-1 to TRBJ2-2, with D perhaps matching TRBD2 (5 bases). This CDR3 region has 16 residues. V lost 1 base and J 5 bases, leaving 15 bases between the germline ends. Germline loops: CDR1 SGHRS, CDR2 YFSETQ.

The chain couples TRBV11-2 to TRBJ1-2; D is unresolved. Trimming shortened V by 5 bases and J by 4 bases, and 17 bases separated the two germline ends. Germline V gene lookup returns CDR1 SGHAT and CDR2 FQNNGV. This CDR3 comprises 15 residues. CDR3 nucleotide sequence: TGTGCCAGCAGCAAACATCGTAGCGTCGGCTATGGCTACACCTTC. Its protein product is CASSKHRSVGYGYTF.

This chain connects TRBV7-2 to TRBJ1-2; D gene uncertain. Germline V gives CDR1 SGHTA, CDR2 FQGNSA. V lost 7 bases and J lost 1, with 16 bases in between. The CDR3 has 15 residues. The CDR3 loop reads CASTYGPTDNYGYTF. Here the CDR3 DNA reads TGTGCCAGCACCTACGGTCCCACTGATAACTATGGCTACACCTTC.

The J gene is TRBJ1-4, the V gene TRBV6-1; tentatively, D is TRBD1 (5 bases). Per germline, CDR1 MNHNS and CDR2 SASEGT. Trimming cost V 2 bases and J 14 bases, with 9 bases left between them. The CDR3 is 11 residues long. The CDR3 coding sequence is TGTGCCAGCAGTGAATCCAGACAGCTGTTTTTT. Protein product: CASSESRQLFF.

The J gene is TRBJ1-1, the V gene TRBV7-9; TRBD1 might be the D (5 bases). CDR3 length: 16 residues. Germline CDR1 SEHNR, CDR2 FQNEAQ (reference sequence). The V and J ends lost 5 bases and 2 bases respectively, with 18 bases between them. CDR3 protein: CASSPQVSGGNTEAFF. The DNA for the CDR3 is TGTGCCAGCAGCCCCCAAGTTTCCGGGGGTAACACTGAAGCTTTCTTT.

The chain carries TRBV10-3 and TRBJ1-3, with 7 bases matching TRBD1. This CDR3 contains 14 residues. Germline V gene data show CDR1 as ENHRY and CDR2 as SYGVKD. With V trimmed by 6 bases and J by 0 bases, 2 bases remained unmatched. The CDR3 coding sequence is TGTGCCATCAGGGGACAGCTCTCTGGAAACACCATATATTTT. This sequence encodes CAIRGQLSGNTIYF.

The genes are TRBV5-1 and TRBJ2-1, with a possible D match to TRBD1 (7 bases). Germline-derived CDR1 and CDR2 are SGHRS and YFSETQ. V lost 4 bases, J lost 4 bases, and 15 bases lay in between. The CDR3 is 15 amino acids. The CDR3 region is CASSPQGGSYNEQFF. CDR3 bases: TGCGCCAGCAGCCCTCAGGGGGGATCGTACAATGAGCAGTTCTTC.

The chain links TRBV19 to TRBJ2-4; possibly TRBD1 or TRBD2 for D (5 bases each). CDR1 is LNHDA and CDR2 is SQIVND in the germline V gene (reference sequence). Deletions cut 4 bases from V and 6 bases from J, with 7 bases between. CDR3 size: 12 residues. CDR3: CASSTGTNIQYF. In DNA, the CDR3 is TGTGCCAGTAGTACTGGGACAAACATTCAGTACTTC.

In this sample, this clone turned up once. The chain has TRBV4-1 and TRBJ1-1; D might be TRBD1 (6 bases). V was cut by 4 bases and J by 0 bases, with 12 bases left in between. This CDR3 has 15 residues. The germline gives CDR1 MGHRA, CDR2 YSYEKL. The CDR3 nucleotides are TGCGCCAGCAGCCCAGGACAGTTGATGAACACTGAAGCTTTCTTT. Translated, it gives CASSPGQLMNTEAFF.

The CDR3 sequence: CASRDRNRGHSPLHF. In nucleotides, the CDR3 is TGTGCCAGCAGGGATCGGAACAGGGGGCATTCACCCCTCCACTTT. The chain combines TRBV6-5 with TRBJ1-6; 9 bases match TRBD1. The CDR3 contains 15 residues. Germline-derived CDR1 and CDR2 are MNHEY and SVGAGI. V dropped 6 bases and J dropped 8; count of bases not matched to a gene: 8.

The rearrangement links TRBV5-1 to TRBJ2-5; 7 bases match TRBD2. The junction had 0 bases not matched to a gene; V was cut back by 0 bases and J by 4 bases. The length of the CDR3 is 13 residues. Germline V CDR1 and CDR2: SGHRS, YFSETQ. The DNA for the CDR3 is TGCGCCAGCAGCTTGGGGACTAGAGAGACCCAGTACTTC. Translation: CASSLGTRETQYF.

The chain is built from TRBV28 and TRBJ1-2, with 9 positions matching TRBD1. The CDR3 has 19 amino acids. Germline values: CDR1 MDHEN, CDR2 SYDVKM. J lost 4 bases, V lost 5 bases, and 20 bases had no gene match. CDR3: CASSPRLWDYYRGLYGYTF. CDR3 DNA sequence: TGTGCCAGCAGTCCACGCCTTTGGGACTATTACAGGGGGCTCTATGGCTACACCTTC.

The chain has TRBV2 and TRBJ2-7; 11 nucleotides align to TRBD1. Germline-derived CDR1 and CDR2 are SNHLY and FYNNEI. The V gene end was trimmed by 7 bases and the J gene end by 7 bases; junction bases not matched to a gene: 9. The CDR3 has 14 amino acids. CDR3 region: CASTYRTGGGEQYF. CDR3 nucleotides: TGTGCCAGCACCTACCGGACAGGGGGCGGAGAGCAGTACTTC.

The chain recombines TRBV27 with TRBJ1-2; 8 nucleotides agree with TRBD1. The CDR3 sequence is 13 residues long. V shed 2 bases and J 8 bases; nucleotides not matched to a gene: 4. Germline V gives CDR1 MNHEY, CDR2 SMNVEV (reference sequence). CDR3 sequence: CASSLQGAGGYTF. The CDR3, as DNA: TGTGCCAGCAGTTTACAGGGGGCAGGGGGCTACACCTTC.

This clone came up once. CDR3 sequence reads: CATSREYSGDYGYTF. CDR3 in DNA: TGTGCCACCAGCAGAGAATATAGCGGGGATTATGGCTACACCTTC. The rearrangement joins TRBV15 to TRBJ1-2, with D unresolved. The CDR3 runs 15 residues. The ends were cut back, 0 bases at V and 5 bases at J, with 13 bases in the middle. Germline lookup yields CDR1 LNHNV and CDR2 YYDKDF (reference sequence).

V and J are TRBV5-1 and TRBJ2-2; D gene ambiguous. V lost 4 bases and J lost 1, with 8 bases in between. There are 14 residues in the CDR3. CDR1 and CDR2 (germline): SGHRS, YFSETQ. The CDR3 DNA reads as TGCGCCAGCAGCCATGACCAGAACACCGGGGAGCTGTTTTTT. Translated, it gives CASSHDQNTGELFF.

The chain recombines TRBV19 with TRBJ2-5, with 16 nucleotides matching TRBD2. This CDR3 contains 16 residues. Germline values: CDR1 LNHDA, CDR2 SQIVND (reference sequence). The J segment lost 4 bases and the V segment lost 4 bases, leaving 3 bases of the junction unmatched. Written as DNA, the CDR3 is TGTGCCAGTAGTACCGGGACTAGCGGGGGGGCAGAGACCCAGTACTTC. The encoded protein is CASSTGTSGGAETQYF.

Turning to this clone: The junction differs from germline at one of its ends, possibly a read error. The chain recombines TRBV4-2 with TRBJ2-2; D perhaps matches TRBD1 (6 bases). Germline V gives CDR1 LGHNA, CDR2 YNFKEQ. The CDR3 runs to 21 residues. CDR3 coding DNA: TGTGCCAGCAGCCAAGGATCTAGCAGGGGAGACTCATTCGGCGAACACCGGGGAGCTGTTTTT. Protein: CASSQGSSRGDSFGEHRGAVF.